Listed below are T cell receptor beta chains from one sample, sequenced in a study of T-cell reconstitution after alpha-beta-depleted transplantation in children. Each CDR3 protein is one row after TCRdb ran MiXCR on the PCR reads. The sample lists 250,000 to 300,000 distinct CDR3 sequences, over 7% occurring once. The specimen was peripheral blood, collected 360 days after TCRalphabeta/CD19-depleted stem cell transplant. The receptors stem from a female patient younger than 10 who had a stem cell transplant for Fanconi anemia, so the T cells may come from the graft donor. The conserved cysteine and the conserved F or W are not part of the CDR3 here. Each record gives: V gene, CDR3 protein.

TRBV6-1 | ASSSRTGRETQY
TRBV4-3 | ASSQDLGGAGAKNIQY
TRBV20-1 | SASGAEQY
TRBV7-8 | ASTLSGTGGYEQY
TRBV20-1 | SAGLLAKNIQY
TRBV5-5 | ASSFPAHRTLNTEAF
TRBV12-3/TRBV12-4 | ASSLSGQIYGYT
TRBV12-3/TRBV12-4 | ASGQGSPGELF
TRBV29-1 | SAGPGTVRGGYT
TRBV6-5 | ASSYIAGGPGEQY
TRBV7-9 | ASSFPATYEQY
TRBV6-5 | ASSFLQSTDTQY
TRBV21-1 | ASSKMATGQGYEQY
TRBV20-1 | SARGADTGELF
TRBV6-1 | ASDFGVKSAAEAF
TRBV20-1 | SARVRGRGPTDTQY
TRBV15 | ATSRDWAGGYEQY
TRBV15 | ATSRDPARGGQPQH
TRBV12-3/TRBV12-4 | ASSHLKQTSSYNEQF
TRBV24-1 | ATSDSQKSRADTQY
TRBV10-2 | ASSEEAEGKAF
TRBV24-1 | ATSLAGAYNEQF
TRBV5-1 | ASSLRTSGGGGELF
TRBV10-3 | AIRKEQGYEQY
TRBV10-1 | ASSPGFSYEQY
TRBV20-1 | SALQGAHSNQPQH
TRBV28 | ASSLGDRSYNEQF
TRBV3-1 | ASSLAGGEDTQY
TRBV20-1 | SASRLAGEEQF
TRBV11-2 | ASSDRDRAWETQY
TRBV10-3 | AISSRTDQETQY
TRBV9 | ASSAGQNNQPQH
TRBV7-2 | ASSLRAGQYNEQF
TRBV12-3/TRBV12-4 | ASTQGTSGGYEQY
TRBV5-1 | ASSPDRPLGYT
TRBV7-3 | ASSLIGAPDTQY
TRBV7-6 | ASSLLGATRNEQF
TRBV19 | ASSLRPRGRTYTDTQY
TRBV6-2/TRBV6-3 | ASSWTTGSAEAF
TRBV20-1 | SAPDPAGAPSGF
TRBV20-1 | SASSDLAKNIQY
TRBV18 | ASSFRRYEQY
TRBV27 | ASSPTGLGDYEQY
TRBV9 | ASSGGETQY
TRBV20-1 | SAREGRSYNEQF
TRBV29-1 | SVVDGPGANVLT
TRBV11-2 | ASSRTSGGYEQY
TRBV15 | ATSRDLNRGRDTQY
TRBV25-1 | ASSDTWEQY
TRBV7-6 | ASSLGGWRGEQF